This T cell receptor beta chain was captured in a study of blood T cells in healthy people across ages. Drawing of peripheral blood yielded about 9.8 milliliters from each donor. Alongside a J-beta primer mix, a sample-barcoded 5' primer served in a second PCR lasting roughly 7 to 11 cycles. TCRdb reprocessed the 5' RACE reads with MiXCR, giving one entry per CDR3 protein. The sample lists hundreds of thousands of distinct CDR3 sequences, about 61% occurring once. Study-level points and caveats: Long-lived donors carried more naive CD4+ cells and greater diversity than aged donors. The lack of PBMC sorting stopped any conclusive naive versus antigen-experienced comparison. TCR beta diversity was tightly associated with the proportion of naive T cells.

The CDR3 is made up of 11 amino acids. Trimming cost V 3 bases and J 5 bases, with 4 bases left between them. Germline V gene data show CDR1 as MNHEY and CDR2 as SVGAGI. This clonotype was found many times. Its antigen is not known. The clonotype was recovered from a man aged 40-49 years in good health. Material: blood. The V gene is TRBV6-5, the J gene TRBJ2-5; D remains unclear. The CDR3 DNA reads TGTGCCAGCAGTTATCTGGAGACCCAGTACTTC. Its protein is CASSYLETQYF.